These 17 T cell receptor beta chains were sequenced from one sample in a study of blood T cell repertoires in COVID-19 (dated by TCRdb to the early 2020s). The receptor library was made with the immunoSEQ multiplex PCR assay. Imported from immuneACCESS, the table was reduced by TCRdb to in-frame sequences with V and J called. These copies leave out some clones; in studies compared against another copy, an unresolved V gene accounts for under half, and the cause of the remainder is not known. This sample gives under 250,000 clones in total; 92% of them show up just once. Jointly, the top ten make up more than 0.7% of the sample. Sequenced: peripheral blood. All receptors derive from a man in his sixties with COVID-19, enrolled during active disease.

The J gene is TRBJ1-1, the V gene TRBV11-2; the match to TRBD1 covers 10 bases. In germline, CDR1 is SGHAT, CDR2 FQNNGV. The trim removed 5 bases at V and 0 bases at J, leaving 12 bases unmatched. The CDR3 extends over 18 amino acids. The CDR3 DNA is TGTGCCAGCAGCCCCCCCGGGACAGGGGATTTGGTGAACACTGAAGCTTTCTTT. It encodes CASSPPGTGDLVNTEAFF.

This clone was picked up one time. The chain uses TRBV30 and TRBJ2-7; 8 nucleotides agree with TRBD2. The germline CDR1 and CDR2 sequences are GTSNPN and SVGIG (reference sequence). The CDR3 is made up of 17 amino acids. The trim removed 4 bases at V and 0 bases at J, leaving 14 bases unmatched. The CDR3 reads CAWTGRGRAGGSYEQYF. CDR3 bases: TGTGCCTGGACTGGCCGAGGTAGGGCGGGAGGCTCCTACGAGCAGTACTTC. Together with reference TRBV30 and TRBJ2-7, the CDR3 gives the full variable domain: SQTIHQWPATLVQPVGSPLSLECTVEGTSNPNLYWYRQAAGRGLQLLFYSVGIGQISSEVPQNLSASRPQDRQFILSSKKLLLSDSGFYLCAWTGRGRAGGSYEQYFGPGTRLTVT.

The rearrangement links TRBV19 to TRBJ1-1; tentatively, D is TRBD1 (6 bases). From germline, CDR1 is LNHDA and CDR2 SQIVND (reference sequence). The V and J ends lost 6 bases and 5 bases respectively, with 19 bases between them. The CDR3 has 15 residues. The CDR3 spells CASSERQGRGTEAFF. The CDR3 DNA sequence: TGTGCCAGTAGCGAACGGCAGGGGCGGGGGACTGAAGCTTTCTTT.

The chain is built from TRBV9 and TRBJ2-1; D uncertain. CDR1 and CDR2 (germline): SGDLS, YYNGEE. This CDR3 is 15 amino acids long. V lost 2 bases and J 7 bases, leaving 16 bases between the germline ends. CDR3 DNA sequence: TGTGCCAGCAGCGTGGCCAGCGTGTCGAGGAATGAGCAGTTCTTC. It translates to CASSVASVSRNEQFF.

The rearrangement uses TRBV5-6 and TRBJ2-3; TRBD2 matches at 10 bases. Germline values: CDR1 SGHDT, CDR2 YYEEEE. The length of the CDR3 is 16 residues. With V trimmed by 1 base and J by 5 bases, 7 bases remained unmatched. The DNA of the CDR3 is TGTGCCAGCAGCTTGTCCCCTAGCGGGGGTGTAGATACGCAGTATTTT. Protein sequence: CASSLSPSGGVDTQYF.

V and J are TRBV12-5 and TRBJ1-3; D gene uncertain. Deletions cut 6 bases from V and 0 bases from J, with 6 bases between. Germline V lookup: CDR1 LGHNT, CDR2 FRNRAP. This CDR3 has 13 residues. CDR3 nucleotides: TGTGCTAGTGGGTTTTACTCTGGAAACACCATATATTTT. Translation gives CASGFYSGNTIYF.

There are a few counts of this clone. The J gene is TRBJ2-2, the V gene TRBV5-5; TRBD1 might be the D (5 bases). CDR1 and CDR2 from the germline V gene are SGHKS and YYEKEE (reference sequence). Between the trimmed V and J ends, which lost 1 base and 0 bases, there was a span of 10 bases. The CDR3 is made up of 16 amino acids. DNA of the CDR3: TGTGCCAGCAGCTTGACGGACAACCCGAACACCGGGGAGCTGTTTTTT. Its protein product is CASSLTDNPNTGELFF.

This chain connects TRBV7-9 to TRBJ2-3; 8 bases are shared with TRBD1. The CDR3 length is 15 residues. The ends lost 8 bases at V and 5 bases at J; junction bases unmatched: 12. The germline gives CDR1 SEHNR, CDR2 FQNEAQ (reference sequence). The CDR3 region is CASHPWTGRGDTQYF. As DNA, the CDR3 is TGTGCCAGCCACCCCTGGACAGGGAGAGGAGATACGCAGTATTTT.

The V and J genes are TRBV5-1 and TRBJ2-2; no reliable D call. The CDR3 extends over 14 amino acids. The V gene lost 3 bases and the J gene lost 0 bases, with 6 bases spanning the gap. Germline CDR1 SGHRS, CDR2 YFSETQ. The CDR3 spells CASSYQANTGELFF. In nucleotides, the CDR3 is TGCGCCAGCAGCTACCAGGCGAACACCGGGGAGCTGTTTTTT.

V and J are TRBV4-2 and TRBJ2-7; D gene unclear. Trimming stripped 0 bases from V and 3 bases from J, with 9 bases between. This CDR3 is built from 14 residues. Germline V gives CDR1 LGHNA, CDR2 YNFKEQ. CDR3: CASSQDRSYYEQYF. As DNA, the CDR3 is TGTGCCAGCAGCCAAGATCGGAGTTACTACGAGCAGTACTTC.

The chain couples TRBV5-5 to TRBJ2-1; weak D call: TRBD1 (9 bases). Between the trimmed V and J ends, which lost 4 bases and 9 bases, there was a span of 23 bases. CDR1 is SGHKS, CDR2 YYEKEE, per germline (reference sequence). The CDR3 loop spans 16 amino acids. CDR3 amino acids: CASSLGRDRVFIEQFF. The CDR3 nucleotides read TGTGCCAGCAGCCTCGGGAGGGACAGGGTCTTTATTGAGCAGTTCTTC.

This clone was picked up one time. V gene TRBV6-2 or TRBV6-3 combines with J gene TRBJ1-5; no firm D call. Per germline, CDR1 MNHEY and CDR2 SVGEGT. Trimming removed 2 bases at V and 1 base at J, with 15 bases between. CDR3 length: 17 amino acids. The CDR3 nucleotides are TGTGCCAGCAGTTACATCGCCCCCCCGGGGAGCAATCAGCCCCAGCATTTT. Its translation: CASSYIAPPGSNQPQHF.

This chain joins TRBV28 and TRBJ1-2; 9 nucleotides agree with TRBD1. The CDR3 has 15 residues. Per germline, CDR1 MDHEN and CDR2 SYDVKM. The junction had 8 bases not matched to a gene; V was cut back by 5 bases and J by 4 bases. In DNA, the CDR3 is TGTGCCAGCAGTCCCCCGGGACAGGGAGTCTATGGCTACACCTTC. Encoded protein: CASSPPGQGVYGYTF.

The chain employs TRBV12-3 or TRBV12-4 and TRBJ2-2; a weak D match, TRBD1 (6 bases). V shed 7 bases and J shed 3 bases, with 6 bases lying between them. This CDR3 comprises 12 residues. As DNA, the CDR3 is TGTGCCAGCACAGGGGACACCGGGGAGCTGTTTTTT. Its translation is CASTGDTGELFF.

The CDR3 is CATSRDFRSRGVETDTQYF. The CDR3 DNA follows: TGTGCCACCAGCAGAGACTTTCGGTCCAGGGGAGTGGAGACAGATACGCAGTATTTT. The chain recombines TRBV15 with TRBJ2-3, with D tentatively TRBD1 (6 bases). This CDR3 is built from 19 residues. V lost 0 bases, J lost 3 bases, and 22 bases lay in between. CDR1 LNHNV and CDR2 YYDKDF come from the germline V gene (reference sequence).

The chain carries TRBV6-5 and TRBJ2-1, with D unclear. V dropped 5 bases and J dropped 7 bases, with 9 bases sitting between them. Germline CDR1 reads MNHEY; CDR2 reads SVGAGI. The CDR3 is made up of 12 amino acids. In DNA, the CDR3 is TGTGCCAGCAGTCCGACGGGTAATGAGCAGTTCTTC. Translation gives CASSPTGNEQFF.

V and J are TRBV27 and TRBJ1-1; D unresolved. Deletions cut 5 bases from V and 1 base from J, with 14 bases between. The CDR3 loop spans 15 amino acids. Looked up from germline, CDR1 is MNHEY and CDR2 is SMNVEV (reference sequence). The CDR3 DNA sequence: TGTGCCAGCAGTCGGACCCGGGGAGGGAACACTGAAGCTTTCTTT. Translation gives CASSRTRGGNTEAFF.